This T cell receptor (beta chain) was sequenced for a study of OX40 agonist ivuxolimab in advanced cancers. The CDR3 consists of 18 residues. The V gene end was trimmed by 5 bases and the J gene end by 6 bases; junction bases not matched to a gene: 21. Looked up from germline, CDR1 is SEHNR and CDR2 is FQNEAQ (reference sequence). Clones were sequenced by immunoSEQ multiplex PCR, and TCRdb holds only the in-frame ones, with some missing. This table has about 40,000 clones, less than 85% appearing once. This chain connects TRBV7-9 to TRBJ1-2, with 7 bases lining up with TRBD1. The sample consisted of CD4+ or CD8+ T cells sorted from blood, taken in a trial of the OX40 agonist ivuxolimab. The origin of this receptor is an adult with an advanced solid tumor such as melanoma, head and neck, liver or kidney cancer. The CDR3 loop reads CASSPDRDRGDGRHGYTF. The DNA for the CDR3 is TGTGCCAGCAGCCCCGACAGGGATAGGGGCGATGGTCGTCATGGCTACACCTTC.